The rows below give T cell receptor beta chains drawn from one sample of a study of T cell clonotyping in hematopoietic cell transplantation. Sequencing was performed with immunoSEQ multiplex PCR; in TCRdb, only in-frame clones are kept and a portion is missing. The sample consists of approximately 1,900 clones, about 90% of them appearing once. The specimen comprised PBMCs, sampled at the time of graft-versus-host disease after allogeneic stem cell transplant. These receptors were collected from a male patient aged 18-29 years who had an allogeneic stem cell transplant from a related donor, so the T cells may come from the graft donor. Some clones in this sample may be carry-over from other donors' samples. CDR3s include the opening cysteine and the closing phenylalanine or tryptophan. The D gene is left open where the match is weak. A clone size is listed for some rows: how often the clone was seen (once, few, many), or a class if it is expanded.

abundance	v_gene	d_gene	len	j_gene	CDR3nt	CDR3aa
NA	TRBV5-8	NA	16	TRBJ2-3	TGTGCCAGCAGGTTCGAAGGGGTGGTAGGAGCAGATACGCAGTATTTT	CASRFEGVVGADTQYF
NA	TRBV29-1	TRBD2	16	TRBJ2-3	TGCAGCGTTGAGGGGTTGACTAGCGGGAGCACAGATACGCAGTATTTT	CSVEGLTSGSTDTQYF
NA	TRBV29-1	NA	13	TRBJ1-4	TGCAGCGTCCCCTCCGGGGGTGGTGAAAAACTGTTTTTT	CSVPSGGGEKLFF
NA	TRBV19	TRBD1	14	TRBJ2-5	TGTGCCAGTAGGGGACAGGGCTTGTGGGAGACCCAGTACTTC	CASRGQGLWETQYF
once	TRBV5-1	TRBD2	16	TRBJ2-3	TGCGCCAGCAGCTTAGGACTAGCGGGAGGTCTAGATACGCAGTATTTT	CASSLGLAGGLDTQYF
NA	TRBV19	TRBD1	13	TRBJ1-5	TGTGCCAGTAGTGAACTCAGGGGGCAGCCCCAGCATTTT	CASSELRGQPQHF
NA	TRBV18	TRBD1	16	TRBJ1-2	TGTGCCAGCTCACCCCTGGGGCAGGGGGATAACTATGGCTACACCTTC	CASSPLGQGDNYGYTF
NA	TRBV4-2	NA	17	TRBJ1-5	TGTGCCAGCAGCCAAGGTGGGGGGTTTTGGGGCAATCAGCCCCAGCATTTT	CASSQGGGFWGNQPQHF
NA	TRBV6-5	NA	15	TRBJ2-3	TGTGCCAGCACCGGACTCGGGCGCGGGGTCGGTACGCAGTATTTT	CASTGLGRGVGTQYF
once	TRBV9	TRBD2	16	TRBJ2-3	TGTGCCAGCAGCCGAGCCCTAGCGGGAGGGGGAGATACGCAGTATTTT	CASSRALAGGGDTQYF
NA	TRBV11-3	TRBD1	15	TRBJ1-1	TGTGCCAGCAGCTTAGGGGGACAGATGAACACTGAAGCTTTCTTT	CASSLGGQMNTEAFF
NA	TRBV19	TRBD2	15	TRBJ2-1	TGTGCCAGTAGGAGAGCGGGAGGAAAAGACAATGAGCAGTTCTTC	CASRRAGGKDNEQFF
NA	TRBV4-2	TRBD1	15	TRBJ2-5	TGTGCCAGCAGCCAAATAACAGGGGGCAGGGAGACCCAGTACTTC	CASSQITGGRETQYF
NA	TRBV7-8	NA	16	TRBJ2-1	TGTGCCAGCAGCTCCCTAGCGAGCCGCCCCTACAATGAGCAGTTCTTC	CASSSLASRPYNEQFF
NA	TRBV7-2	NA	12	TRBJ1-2	TGTGCCAGCAGCCCGGTGGAGAGGGGCTACACCTTC	CASSPVERGYTF
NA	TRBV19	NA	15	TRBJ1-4	TGTGCCAGTAGTTCCCAGGGACGGGCTAATGAAAAACTGTTTTTT	CASSSQGRANEKLFF
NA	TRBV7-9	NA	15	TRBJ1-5	TGTGCCAGCAGCTTAGGGGGGAGGTTGGATCAGCCCCAGCATTTT	CASSLGGRLDQPQHF
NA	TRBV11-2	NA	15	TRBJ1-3	TGTGCCAGCAGCTTAGATCTGATGAGGGGTCACACCATATATTTT	CASSLDLMRGHTIYF
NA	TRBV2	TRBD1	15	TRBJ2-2	TGTGCCAGCAGTCTCCGACAGGGGGAGACTGTGGAGCTGTTTTTT	CASSLRQGETVELFF
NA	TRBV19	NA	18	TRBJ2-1	TGTGCCAGTAGTTACCCCCGTTTGGGGACGGGATTCTACAATGAGCAGTTCTTC	CASSYPRLGTGFYNEQFF
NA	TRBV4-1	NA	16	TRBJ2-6	TGCGCCAGCAGCCAAGAAGAGGGGCGTGGGGCCAACGTCCTGACTTTC	CASSQEEGRGANVLTF
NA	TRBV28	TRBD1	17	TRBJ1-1	TGTGCCATAATGGGACTGGACAGGGGATCTAAGTTACCTGAAGCTTTCTTT	CAIMGLDRGSKLPEAFF
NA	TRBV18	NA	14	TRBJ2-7	TGTGCCAGCTCACCGAGGGAGGAGAGCCACGAGCAGTACTTC	CASSPREESHEQYF
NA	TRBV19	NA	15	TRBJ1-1	TGTGCCAGTAGTTTTGCCGGGACATTGAACACTGAAGCTTTCTTT	CASSFAGTLNTEAFF
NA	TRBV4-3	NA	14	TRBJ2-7	TGCGCCAGCAGCTCCCACCCCAGGGGCGACGAGCAGTACTTC	CASSSHPRGDEQYF
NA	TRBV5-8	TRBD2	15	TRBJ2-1	TGTGCCAGCAGCTTGGCGGGGGGGGCCTACAATGAGCAGTTCTTC	CASSLAGGAYNEQFF
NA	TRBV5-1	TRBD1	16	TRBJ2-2	TGCGCCAGCAGCTCAATTACAGGGGCGAACACCGGGGAGCTGTTTTTT	CASSSITGANTGELFF
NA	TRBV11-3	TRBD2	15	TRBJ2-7	TGTGCCAGCAGCTTAAACAGCGGGGCAATCTACGAGCAGTACTTC	CASSLNSGAIYEQYF
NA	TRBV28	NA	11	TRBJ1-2	TGTGCCAGCAGCACCAACTATGGCTACACCTTC	CASSTNYGYTF
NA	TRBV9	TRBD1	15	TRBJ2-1	TGTGCCAGCAGCGTAACGGGACAGGCCTACAATGAGCAGTTCTTC	CASSVTGQAYNEQFF
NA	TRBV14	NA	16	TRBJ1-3	TGTGCCAGCAGCCAAGTCGGCCGATCGGATGGAAACACCATATATTTT	CASSQVGRSDGNTIYF
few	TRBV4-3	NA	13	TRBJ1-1	TGCGCCAGCAGCCCACGGGGGGGCACTGAAGCTTTCTTT	CASSPRGGTEAFF
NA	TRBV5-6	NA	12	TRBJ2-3	TGTGCCAGCAGCCCGAGCACAGATACGCAGTATTTT	CASSPSTDTQYF